The entry below gives a single TCR beta chain sequence along with its context. Antigen specificity is unknown. The data were obtained in a study of T cell responses to AZD1222 COVID-19 vaccine. Overall study results and limits: Donors were largely white British and mainly female; clonal diversity was possibly underestimated. Every sample of the repertoires postdated the peak T cell response. Researchers report vaccine-associated CD4 TCRs spanning spike, with dominance at 160-218 and 743-854. Two doses of AZD1222 preceded a rise in Spike-specific TCR breadth and depth.

The CDR3 runs 13 residues. V lost 8 bases, J lost 3 bases, and 11 bases lay in between. The germline CDR1 and CDR2 sequences are MNHEY and SVGAGI. Only in-frame clones appear in the TCRdb table, and some are missing; sequencing was by immunoSEQ multiplex PCR. Of some 100,000 clones in the sample, 88% were seen once. The V and J genes are TRBV6-5 and TRBJ2-1, with no clear D. Sequencing used peripheral blood, obtained on day 0 of MenACWY control vaccination. This TCR derives from an adult in good health. Here the CDR3 reads CASPPDFYNEQFF. As DNA, the CDR3 is TGTGCCAGCCCCCCAGACTTCTACAATGAGCAGTTCTTC.